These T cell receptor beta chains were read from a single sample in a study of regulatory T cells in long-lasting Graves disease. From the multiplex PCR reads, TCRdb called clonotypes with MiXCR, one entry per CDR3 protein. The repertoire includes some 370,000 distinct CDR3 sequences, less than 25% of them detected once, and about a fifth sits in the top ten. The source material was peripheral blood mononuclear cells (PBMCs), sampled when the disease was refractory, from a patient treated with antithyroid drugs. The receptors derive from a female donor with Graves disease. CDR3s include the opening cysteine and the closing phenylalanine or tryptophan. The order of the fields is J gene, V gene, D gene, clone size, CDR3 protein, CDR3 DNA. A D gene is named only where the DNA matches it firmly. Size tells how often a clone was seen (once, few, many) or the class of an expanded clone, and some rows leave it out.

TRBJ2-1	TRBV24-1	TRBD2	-	CATSETGTSEDEQFF	TGTGCCACCAGTGAAACCGGGACTAGCGAGGATGAGCAGTTCTTC
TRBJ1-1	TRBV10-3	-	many	CAISEAANTEAFF	TGTGCCATCAGTGAGGCGGCGAACACTGAAGCTTTCTTT
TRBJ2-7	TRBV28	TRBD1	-	CASNTGAYEQYF	TGTGCCAGCAATACAGGGGCCTACGAGCAGTACTTC
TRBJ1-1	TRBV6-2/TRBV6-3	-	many	CASSYSRADMNTEAFF	TGTGCCAGCAGTTACTCCAGGGCGGATATGAACACTGAAGCTTTCTTT
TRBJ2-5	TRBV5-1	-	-	CASSNGQTQETQYF	TGCGCCAGCAGCAACGGACAAACCCAAGAGACCCAGTACTTC
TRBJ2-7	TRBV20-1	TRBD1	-	CSAKPDRDEQYF	TGCAGTGCAAAACCGGACAGGGACGAGCAGTACTTC
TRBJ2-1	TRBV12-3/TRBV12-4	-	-	CASSSKTGGRNEQFF	TGTGCCAGCAGTTCCAAGACCGGGGGGCGGAATGAGCAGTTCTTC
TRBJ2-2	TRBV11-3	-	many	CASRWDGNTGELFF	TGTGCCAGCAGGTGGGACGGTAACACCGGGGAGCTGTTTTTT
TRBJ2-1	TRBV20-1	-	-	CSARDGYNEQFF	TGCAGTGCTAGGGACGGATACAATGAGCAGTTCTTC
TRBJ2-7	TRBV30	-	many	CAWTGAELSYEQYF	TGTGCCTGGACGGGTGCAGAGCTCTCCTACGAGCAGTACTTC
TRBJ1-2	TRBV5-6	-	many	CASSHLVAAKGYTF	TGTGCCAGCAGCCACTTGGTCGCGGCGAAGGGCTACACCTTC
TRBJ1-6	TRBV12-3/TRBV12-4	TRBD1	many	CASSGRDRNSPLHF	TGTGCCAGCAGTGGCCGGGACAGAAATTCACCCCTCCACTTT
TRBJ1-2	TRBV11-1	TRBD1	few	CASSLLPPGQGGYGYTF	TGTGCCAGCAGCCTCCTCCCACCGGGACAGGGCGGCTATGGCTACACCTTC
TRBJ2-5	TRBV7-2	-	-	CASSLALTGGRETQYF	TGTGCCAGCAGCTTAGCGTTAACAGGAGGTCGGGAGACCCAGTACTTC
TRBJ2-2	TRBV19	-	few	CASSVQGNTGELFF	TGTGCCAGTAGTGTCCAGGGGAACACCGGGGAGCTGTTTTTT
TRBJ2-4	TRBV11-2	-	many	CASSTKGAKGGKNIQYF	TGTGCCAGCAGCACCAAGGGTGCGAAGGGGGGCAAAAACATTCAGTACTTC
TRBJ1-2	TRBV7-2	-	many	CASSLAGGYGYTF	TGTGCCAGCAGCTTAGCAGGGGGCTATGGCTACACCTTC
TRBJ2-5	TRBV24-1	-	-	CATSDRSGSETQYF	TGTGCCACCAGTGATCGTAGCGGATCGGAGACCCAGTACTTC
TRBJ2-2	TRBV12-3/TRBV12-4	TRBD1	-	CASSRRPGTGLAATGELFF	TGTGCCAGCAGTCGACGTCCCGGGACAGGGCTAGCCGCCACCGGGGAGCTGTTTTTT
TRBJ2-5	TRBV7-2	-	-	CASSFGEGAKETQYF	TGTGCCAGCAGCTTTGGGGAGGGGGCGAAAGAGACCCAGTACTTC
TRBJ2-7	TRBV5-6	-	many	CASSLDRGLRLEQYF	TGTGCCAGCAGCTTGGACAGAGGGCTTAGGTTAGAGCAGTACTTC
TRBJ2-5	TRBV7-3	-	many	CASGPSGTRQETQYF	TGTGCCAGCGGCCCCAGTGGGACACGACAAGAGACCCAGTACTTC
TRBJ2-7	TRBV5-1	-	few	CASSWAQGSYEQYF	TGCGCCAGCAGCTGGGCCCAGGGGTCCTACGAGCAGTACTTC
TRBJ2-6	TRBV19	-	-	CASSIDDGLWPTRNSGANVLTF	TGTGCCAGTAGTATAGATGATGGCCTCTGGCCCACGAGGAACTCTGGGGCCAACGTCCTGACTTTC
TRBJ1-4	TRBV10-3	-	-	CAISDKVATNEKLFF	TGTGCCATCAGTGATAAGGTCGCAACTAATGAAAAACTGTTTTTT
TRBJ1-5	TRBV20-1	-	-	CSARSPSIGNQPQHF	TGCAGTGCTAGGAGCCCGAGTATTGGCAATCAGCCCCAGCATTTT
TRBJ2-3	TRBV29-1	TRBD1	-	CSVAPTGKGTDTQYF	TGCAGCGTCGCCCCGACAGGGAAGGGTACAGATACGCAGTATTTT
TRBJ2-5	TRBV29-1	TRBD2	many	CSVELAGGSETQYF	TGCAGCGTTGAACTAGCGGGAGGGTCAGAGACCCAGTACTTC
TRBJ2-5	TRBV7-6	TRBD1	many	CASSSGQKETQYF	TGTGCCAGCAGCTCGGGACAGAAAGAGACCCAGTACTTC
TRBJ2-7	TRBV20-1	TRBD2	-	CSARGAGGPPYEQYF	TGCAGTGCTAGAGGGGCGGGAGGGCCCCCCTACGAGCAGTACTTC
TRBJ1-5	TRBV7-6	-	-	CASSAYNQPQHF	TGTGCCAGCAGCGCCTACAATCAGCCCCAGCATTTT
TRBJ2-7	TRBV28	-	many	CATSLAYEQYF	TGTGCCACATCTCTCGCTTACGAGCAGTACTTC
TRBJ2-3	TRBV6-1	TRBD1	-	CASSPGQFTDTQYF	TGTGCCAGCAGCCCGGGACAGTTCACAGATACGCAGTATTTT
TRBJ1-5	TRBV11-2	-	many	CASSLFPGGNQPQHF	TGTGCCAGCAGCTTATTCCCTGGCGGCAATCAGCCCCAGCATTTT
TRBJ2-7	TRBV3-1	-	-	CASSPSWDGPTEQYF	TGTGCCAGCAGCCCCTCGTGGGACGGACCAACGGAGCAGTACTTC
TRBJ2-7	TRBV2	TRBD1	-	CASRKGQGILYYYEQYF	TGTGCCAGCAGAAAAGGACAGGGCATACTCTACTACTACGAGCAGTACTTC
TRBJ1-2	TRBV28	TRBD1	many	CASSYQGGLASYGYTF	TGTGCCAGCAGTTATCAGGGGGGGTTAGCCAGCTATGGCTACACCTTC
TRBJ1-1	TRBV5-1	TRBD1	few	CASSYGTGGAHTEAFF	TGCGCCAGCAGCTACGGGACAGGGGGCGCACACACTGAAGCTTTCTTT
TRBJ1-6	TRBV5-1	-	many	CASRQGNNSPLHF	TGCGCCAGCAGACAGGGTAACAATTCACCCCTCCACTTT
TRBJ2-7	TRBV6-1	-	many	CASSKGPELYYEQYF	TGTGCCAGCAGTAAAGGACCTGAACTCTACTACGAGCAGTACTTC
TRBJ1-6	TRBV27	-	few	CASSPVINSPLHF	TGTGCCAGCAGTCCGGTCATTAATTCACCCCTCCACTTT
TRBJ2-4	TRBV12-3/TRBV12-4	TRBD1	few	CASSRSQGALDIQYF	TGTGCCAGCAGCCGATCGCAGGGGGCCCTTGACATTCAGTACTTC
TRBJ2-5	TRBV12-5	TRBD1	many	CASGSRRGRQGAKGKTQYF	TGTGCTAGTGGTTCCCGGAGGGGAAGACAGGGGGCGAAGGGGAAGACCCAGTACTTC
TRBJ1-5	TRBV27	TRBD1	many	CASRRTGELGNQPQHF	TGTGCCAGCAGGAGGACAGGGGAGTTAGGCAATCAGCCCCAGCATTTT
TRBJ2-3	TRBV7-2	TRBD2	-	CASSSLAGVVDTQYF	TGTGCCAGCAGCTCACTAGCGGGAGTTGTAGATACGCAGTATTTT
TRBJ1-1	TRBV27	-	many	CASSYAGGHTEAFF	TGTGCCAGCAGTTATGCGGGGGGACACACTGAAGCTTTCTTT
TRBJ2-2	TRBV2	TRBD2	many	CATSLLAGNTGELFF	TGTGCCACGAGCCTTCTAGCGGGGAACACCGGGGAGCTGTTTTTT
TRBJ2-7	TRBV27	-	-	CASSPRIGGRSVYEQYF	TGTGCCAGCAGTCCCCGGATTGGGGGGCGCTCAGTCTACGAGCAGTACTTC
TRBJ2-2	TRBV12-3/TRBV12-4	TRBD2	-	CASDGGGTFYTGELFF	TGTGCCAGCGACGGCGGGGGGACTTTTTACACCGGGGAGCTGTTTTTT
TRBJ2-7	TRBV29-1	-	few	CSVAPVGSSYEQYF	TGCAGCGTTGCCCCCGTCGGCAGCTCCTACGAGCAGTACTTC
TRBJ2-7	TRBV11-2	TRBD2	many	CASSLELAGRYEQYF	TGTGCCAGCAGCTTAGAACTAGCGGGGCGCTACGAGCAGTACTTC
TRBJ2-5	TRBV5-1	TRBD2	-	CASSLEGLAGKETQYF	TGCGCCAGCAGCTTAGAAGGACTAGCGGGAAAAGAGACCCAGTACTTC
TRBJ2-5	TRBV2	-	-	CASIRVETQYF	TGTGCCAGCATCCGCGTGGAGACCCAGTACTTC